This entry is about one T cell receptor (beta chain). Antigen specificity is unknown. These data come from a study of T cell responses to AZD1222 COVID-19 vaccine. Regarding the study as a whole: Vaccine-associated CD4 TCRs spanned spike, dominant at 160-218 and 743-854. Only a handful of people who got AZD1222 tested seropositive at baseline. Breadth and depth of Spike-specific TCRs rose after two AZD1222 doses.

The CDR3 has 15 residues. Trimming at V came to 0 bases and at J to 3 bases, leaving 2 bases not matched to a gene. Germline CDR1 SGDLS, CDR2 YYNGEE. Profiled with immunoSEQ multiplex PCR; TCRdb holds only in-frame clones, not every one. This sample has 110,000 or so clones, with around 87% found just once. The chain links TRBV9 to TRBJ2-1; 8 bases are shared with TRBD1. The source of this sequence is an adult who received the AZD1222 COVID-19 vaccine. Sequenced here: peripheral blood, sampled 28 days after the second AZD1222 dose. The CDR3 sequence is CASSVAQGVYNEQFF. CDR3 bases: TGTGCCAGCAGCGTAGCACAGGGGGTCTACAATGAGCAGTTCTTC.